The rows below give T cell receptor beta chains drawn from one sample of a study of blood T cell repertoires in COVID-19. Profiled with immunoSEQ multiplex PCR; TCRdb holds only in-frame clones, not every one. The repertoire has approximately 280,000 clones, roughly 90% of them found once; the top ten carry approximately 7.5%. Sequences were obtained from peripheral blood. These receptors originate from a woman between 25 and 40 years old with COVID-19, enrolled during active disease. Each CDR3 is given with its conserved first and last residue.

v_call	cdr3_length	j_call	cdr3_aa
TRBV9	15	TRBJ2-7	CASSVAGTASYEQYF
TRBV9	14	TRBJ1-1	CASSVGGGRTEAFF
TRBV4-3	15	TRBJ2-1	CASSSQRESYNEQFF
TRBV19	12	TRBJ1-2	CASSIDYYGYTF
TRBV2	13	TRBJ1-2	CASSSTVSYGYTF
TRBV30	12	TRBJ2-1	CAWRQGSNEQFF
TRBV19	14	TRBJ1-2	CASSIGESGYGYTF
TRBV7-2	19	TRBJ2-1	CASSFLPAGTSGRANEQFF
TRBV5-4	15	TRBJ2-2	CASSSRQGNTGELFF
TRBV15	15	TRBJ1-4	CATSRDRGSWEKLFF
TRBV24-1	16	TRBJ2-1	CATSDLRRTGSNEQFF
TRBV19	15	TRBJ1-1	CASSLHRTMNTEAFF
TRBV9	16	TRBJ2-5	CASSFGDRGHMETQYF
TRBV2	15	TRBJ1-5	CASSERGYSNQPQHF
TRBV19	15	TRBJ2-6	CASTWADSGANVLTF
TRBV4-1	14	TRBJ1-6	CASSHQTENSPLHF
TRBV2	13	TRBJ1-1	CASNRDRGTEAFF
TRBV6-5	16	TRBJ2-7	CASSYTRQYTTYEQYF
TRBV5-6	15	TRBJ2-7	CASSLGPGQEYEQYF
TRBV30	13	TRBJ1-4	CAWSSLPPEKLFF
TRBV6-1	15	TRBJ2-5	CASSEAADRGETQYF
TRBV14	11	TRBJ1-2	CASSSRGGYTF
TRBV5-1	13	TRBJ2-1	CASRTGDDNEQFF
TRBV9	18	TRBJ2-1	CASSVEVGLFIGDNEQFF
TRBV27	15	TRBJ1-5	CASSITLRGGQPQHF
TRBV5-1	13	TRBJ1-2	CASSLGQGGGYTF
TRBV28	15	TRBJ2-2	CAPGEREPNTGELFF
TRBV30	13	TRBJ1-1	CAWSQGGHTEAFF
TRBV7-2	14	TRBJ2-7	CASSRGTSGGEQYF
TRBV18	15	TRBJ1-5	CASSPSQATGQPQHF
TRBV5-4	16	TRBJ1-2	CASSLEGGQGVSGYTF
TRBV6-1	11	TRBJ2-7	CASSEPLEQYF
TRBV3-1/TRBV3-2	16	TRBJ2-5	CASSQGTSGRVETQYF
TRBV5-1	12	TRBJ2-7	CASSFRGGEQYF
TRBV9	15	TRBJ2-7	CASSARVGTNYEQYF
TRBV6-5	14	TRBJ2-7	CASSRTSAGYEQYF
TRBV24-1	13	TRBJ2-7	CATSDNHRYEQYF
TRBV3-1/TRBV3-2	14	TRBJ1-6	CASSRTVMDSPLHF
TRBV3-1/TRBV3-2	13	TRBJ2-7	CASSSHGGYEQYF
TRBV28	16	TRBJ2-5	CASSLYAGSGLETQYF
TRBV2	16	TRBJ1-2	CASSGGRPTGAYGYTF
TRBV3-1/TRBV3-2	16	TRBJ2-3	CASSPPGLAGIDTQYF
TRBV6-5	15	TRBJ2-2	CASRVDRSDTGELFF
TRBV6-1	13	TRBJ1-1	CASSEKEGRGAFF
TRBV10-3	17	TRBJ1-4	CAISEPGTGGTDEKLFF
TRBV23-1	13	TRBJ1-5	CASSQTGVQPQHF
TRBV4-2	16	TRBJ2-5	CASSRTLAGGYETQYF
TRBV2	15	TRBJ2-1	CASSESTGSYNEQFF
TRBV19	16	TRBJ1-1	CASSSGKTGDDREAFF
TRBV3-1/TRBV3-2	14	TRBJ1-1	CASLQKGAGTEAFF
TRBV9	14	TRBJ2-5	CASSVFGQQETQYF
TRBV5-4	16	TRBJ2-1	CASSPLAGGLKDEQFF
TRBV2	15	TRBJ2-2	CASNPGQGESGELFF
TRBV18	17	TRBJ2-7	CASSPATAGTLYYEQYF
TRBV11-2	15	TRBJ2-1	CASSSLAGGLNEQFF